The 14 T cell receptor beta chains presented below share a single source sample, sequenced in a study of shared clonotypes between healthy human individuals. Method: immunoSEQ multiplex PCR; TCRdb's copy keeps in-frame clones and lacks some. This table has around 350,000 clones, over 70% appearing once. The sequenced sample was memory CD4+ T cells sorted from blood. Subset denoted: CD45RA-negative fraction. The origin of the receptors is a man younger than 40 in good health.

The J gene is TRBJ2-3, the V gene TRBV6-6; no clear D gene. The V end lost 4 bases, the J end lost 6 bases, and 17 bases lay between the germline ends. This CDR3 is built from 15 residues. CDR1 is MNHNY, CDR2 SVGAGI, per germline (reference sequence). In DNA, the CDR3 is TGTGCCAGCAGTTCCCAGCTACCGCCGCTGGATACGCAGTATTTT. Encoded protein: CASSSQLPPLDTQYF.

The chain joins TRBV5-6 to TRBJ2-5; D might be TRBD1 (6 bases). Germline lookup yields CDR1 SGHDT and CDR2 YYEEEE. The germline V and J ends were trimmed by 4 bases and 5 bases, with 15 bases remaining between them. This CDR3 has 14 amino acids. CDR3 DNA sequence: TGTGCCAGCAGCACAGGGACCAGGGGTGAGACCCAGTACTTC. Its translation is CASSTGTRGETQYF.

The V and J genes are TRBV6-1 and TRBJ1-5; a possible D gene is TRBD1 (5 bases). Germline V gene sequence: CDR1 MNHNS, CDR2 SASEGT. V shed 6 bases and J shed 7 bases, with 19 bases lying between them. This CDR3 comprises 15 residues. The CDR3 bases are TGTGCCAGCAGACCCACCCTTACAGGCGGGCAGCCCCAGCATTTT. Its protein is CASRPTLTGGQPQHF.

The chain recombines TRBV28 with TRBJ1-1; D may be TRBD1 (5 bases). Per the germline V gene, CDR1 is MDHEN and CDR2 is SYDVKM. V shed 8 bases and J shed 0 bases, with 13 bases lying between them. The CDR3 spans 14 residues. The CDR3 sequence is CASVVGAMNTEAFF. DNA of the CDR3: TGTGCCAGCGTTGTTGGGGCGATGAACACTGAAGCTTTCTTT.

The chain joins TRBV7-8 to TRBJ2-3; D gene ambiguous. Trimming took off 7 bases at V and 2 bases at J, with 19 bases between the two ends. The CDR3 has 16 residues. Germline CDR1 is SGHVS and CDR2 is FQNEAQ. The CDR3 DNA reads TGTGCCAGCATTACGAGTAGAGACATCTACACAGATACGCAGTATTTT. It specifies CASITSRDIYTDTQYF. The whole variable domain, filled in from reference TRBV7-8 and TRBJ2-3, reads GAGVSQSPRYKVAKRGQDVALRCDPISGHVSLFWYQQALGQGPEFLTYFQNEAQLDKSGLPSDRFFAERPEGSVSTLKIQRTQQEDSAVYLCASITSRDIYTDTQYFGPGTRLTVL.

The genes are TRBV10-3 and TRBJ2-7; D possibly matches TRBD1 or TRBD2 (5 bases each). The CDR3 totals 13 residues. Per germline, CDR1 ENHRY and CDR2 SYGVKD. V was trimmed by 4 bases and J by 4 bases, leaving 11 bases between them. The CDR3, as DNA: TGTGCCATCAGTGGGGACCCCGAGTACGAGCAGTACTTC. This encodes CAISGDPEYEQYF.

The V and J genes are TRBV11-2 and TRBJ2-3; TRBD2 matches 14 bases. CDR1 is SGHAT, CDR2 FQNNGV, per germline. With V trimmed by 5 bases and J by 4 bases, 2 bases remained unmatched. The CDR3 covers 15 residues. In nucleotides, the CDR3 is TGTGCCAGCAGCCCGGGACTAGCGGGAGCAGATACGCAGTATTTT. Translating it yields CASSPGLAGADTQYF.

This clone came up a few times. The V call is TRBV14, the J call TRBJ2-1, with 9 bases identical to TRBD2. Germline V lookup: CDR1 SGHDN, CDR2 FVKESK. This CDR3 region has 15 residues. The V gene end was trimmed by 2 bases and the J gene end by 7 bases; junction bases not matched to a gene: 6. In DNA form, the CDR3 reads TGTGCCAGCAGCCAATTGACTAGCGGTACGAATGAGCAGTTCTTC. The encoded protein is CASSQLTSGTNEQFF. The full variable domain, its missing parts supplied by reference TRBV14 and TRBJ2-1, is EAGVTQFPSHSVIEKGQTVTLRCDPISGHDNLYWYRRVMGKEIKFLLHFVKESKQDESGMPNNRFLAERTGGTYSTLKVQPAELEDSGVYFCASSQLTSGTNEQFFGPGTRLTVL.

CDR3 bases: TGTGCCAGCAGTCAAGTCTCCTACGAGCAGTACTTC. Amino acids: CASSQVSYEQYF. The V call is TRBV6-6, the J call TRBJ2-7; D is undetermined. V was clipped by 5 bases and J by 0 bases, with 5 bases between them. The CDR3 runs 12 residues. CDR1 MNHNY and CDR2 SVGAGI come from the germline V gene (reference sequence).

The sample holds one count of this clone. The CDR3 sequence: CAWTPGTANGYTF. CDR3 DNA sequence: TGTGCCTGGACTCCCGGGACAGCGAATGGCTACACCTTC. The chain recombines TRBV30 with TRBJ1-2; 7 bases line up with TRBD1. The V segment lost 4 bases and the J segment 6 bases; nucleotides outside the gene matches: 8. This CDR3 region has 13 residues. CDR1 is GTSNPN, CDR2 SVGIG, per germline (reference sequence).

This clone has more than one count but fewer than ten. The rearrangement uses TRBV10-2 and TRBJ2-7, with D maybe TRBD1 (5 bases). From germline, CDR1 is WSHSY and CDR2 SAAADI. The CDR3 contains 10 residues. The V gene lost 7 bases and the J gene lost 11 bases, with 12 bases spanning the gap. The CDR3 DNA reads as TGCGCCAGCAAAAAGGGGCCGAAGTACTTC. Amino acids: CASKKGPKYF.

The CDR3 nucleotides are TGTGCCAGTAACATGGGGGCAGAAAATCAGCCCCAGCATTTT. Amino acid sequence: CASNMGAENQPQHF. The chain couples TRBV19 to TRBJ1-5, with D possibly being TRBD1 (6 bases). The V gene's germline CDR1 is LNHDA and CDR2 SQIVND (reference sequence). With 7 bases removed from V and 4 bases from J, the gap between germline ends came to 14 bases. This CDR3 comprises 14 residues.

The rearrangement links TRBV25-1 to TRBJ2-5; D not resolved. Germline CDR1 reads MGHDK; CDR2 reads SYGVNS. The CDR3 is 11 residues long. Trimming left V 2 bases short and J 4 bases short, with 2 bases between. The CDR3 sequence is CASSEIETQYF. In DNA form, the CDR3 reads TGTGCCAGCAGTGAAATAGAGACCCAGTACTTC.

The genes are TRBV30 and TRBJ2-2, with D perhaps matching TRBD1 (5 bases). V lost 7 bases to trimming and J lost 4 bases, with 25 bases between them. The CDR3 is 17 amino acids. From germline, CDR1 is GTSNPN and CDR2 SVGIG (reference sequence). The CDR3 nucleotides read TGTGCCTCACTACTTTCAGGGCTCAGCGTGAGCACCGGGGAGCTGTTTTTT. The encoded protein is CASLLSGLSVSTGELFF.